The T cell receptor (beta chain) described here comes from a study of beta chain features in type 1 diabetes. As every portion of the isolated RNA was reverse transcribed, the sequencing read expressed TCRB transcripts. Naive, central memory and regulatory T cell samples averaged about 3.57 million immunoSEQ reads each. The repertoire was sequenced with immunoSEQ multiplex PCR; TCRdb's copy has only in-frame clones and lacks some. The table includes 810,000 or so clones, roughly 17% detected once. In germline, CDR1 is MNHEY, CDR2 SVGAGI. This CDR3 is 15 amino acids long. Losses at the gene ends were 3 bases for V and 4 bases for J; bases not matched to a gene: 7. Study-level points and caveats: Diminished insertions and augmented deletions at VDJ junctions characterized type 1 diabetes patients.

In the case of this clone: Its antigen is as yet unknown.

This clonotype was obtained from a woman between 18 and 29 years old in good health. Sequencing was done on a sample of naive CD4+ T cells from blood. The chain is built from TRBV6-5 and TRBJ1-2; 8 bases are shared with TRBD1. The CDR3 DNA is TGTGCCAGCAGTTATAGAGGGACAGGCCGCTATGGCTACACCTTC. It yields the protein CASSYRGTGRYGYTF.